This is a list of T cell receptor beta chains from one sample in a study of monozygotic twins with inflammatory bowel disease. TCRdb reprocessed the 5' RACE reads and reports one entry per CDR3 protein, with no DNA. The listing records 400,000 to 500,000 distinct CDR3 sequences. Sequencing input: blood. All receptors come from a human donor with ulcerative colitis or Crohn's disease, or a healthy co-twin of an affected twin (not recorded which). Each CDR3 is given with its conserved first and last residue.

J gene,V gene,CDR3 protein
TRBJ1-4,TRBV7-9,CASSQTLLGYEKLFF
TRBJ2-3,TRBV12-3/TRBV12-4,CASTRLGGNTDTQYF
TRBJ2-1,TRBV5-1,CASNLIKRGDEQFF
TRBJ2-1,TRBV12-5,CASGLGTGPHNEQFF
TRBJ1-4,TRBV28,CASWSDREGEKLFF
TRBJ1-5,TRBV19,CASSRRADQPQHF
TRBJ2-7,TRBV20-1,CSARDKSPGGTYEQYF
TRBJ2-1,TRBV13,CASSPKGQGGNNEQFF
TRBJ1-1,TRBV18,CASSPGRGRTTEAFF
TRBJ2-1,TRBV20-1,CSASPGGGAENEQFF
TRBJ1-5,TRBV6-2/TRBV6-3,CASKRAEYQPQHF
TRBJ2-6,TRBV19,CASSIVRDTGANVLTF
TRBJ1-1,TRBV5-4,CASSSWTGNTEAFF
TRBJ1-2,TRBV19,CASSISGGLDYGYTF
TRBJ2-3,TRBV4-2,CASSQDPTSGGAIADTQYF
TRBJ2-1,TRBV6-5,CASSYWRGDYNEQFF
TRBJ1-2,TRBV5-1,CASSSDGRSYGYTF
TRBJ1-1,TRBV5-1,CASSLDRGVVLKNTEAFF
TRBJ2-5,TRBV5-1,CASSFSLTGEVRKTQYF
TRBJ2-5,TRBV10-2,CASSTSGGKETQYF
TRBJ2-3,TRBV20-1,CSVASPETQYF
TRBJ2-3,TRBV28,CASSQGGGTDTQYF
TRBJ2-1,TRBV29-1,CSVEFNYNEQFF
TRBJ1-1,TRBV30,CAWSVLGDTEAFF
TRBJ2-7,TRBV20-1,CSARAGALYEQYF
TRBJ2-5,TRBV5-1,CASRSPSETQYF
TRBJ2-1,TRBV5-1,CASSLEGGNEQFF
TRBJ2-5,TRBV5-1,CASSLELGTGEETQYF
TRBJ1-6,TRBV3-1,CASSQDGVENWSSYNSPLHF
TRBJ2-1,TRBV7-3,CASSPRGGGPTYNEQFF
TRBJ2-1,TRBV5-4,CASSLAITDEQFF
TRBJ2-5,TRBV10-3,CAIRGQGQETQYF
TRBJ2-3,TRBV7-3,CASSPRLAGGLDTQYF
TRBJ2-3,TRBV6-1,CASSHLTSVDADTQYF
TRBJ1-1,TRBV12-3/TRBV12-4,CASSFFQGNTEAFF
TRBJ2-1,TRBV5-1,CASSLEGREYEQFF
TRBJ2-3,TRBV11-2,CASSLDGGGVDTQYF
TRBJ1-6,TRBV12-3/TRBV12-4,CASRRGFNSPLHF
TRBJ2-1,TRBV7-2,CASSPGASGRSDEQFF
TRBJ1-5,TRBV6-1,CASSSMGVHNQPQHF
TRBJ1-1,TRBV20-1,CSARSGDEAFF
TRBJ2-5,TRBV18,CASSILVGETQYF
TRBJ2-1,TRBV7-2,CASSPDRLLEQFF
TRBJ1-6,TRBV25-1,CASTGAVAYPLHF
TRBJ2-6,TRBV28,CASTGGASSGANVLTF